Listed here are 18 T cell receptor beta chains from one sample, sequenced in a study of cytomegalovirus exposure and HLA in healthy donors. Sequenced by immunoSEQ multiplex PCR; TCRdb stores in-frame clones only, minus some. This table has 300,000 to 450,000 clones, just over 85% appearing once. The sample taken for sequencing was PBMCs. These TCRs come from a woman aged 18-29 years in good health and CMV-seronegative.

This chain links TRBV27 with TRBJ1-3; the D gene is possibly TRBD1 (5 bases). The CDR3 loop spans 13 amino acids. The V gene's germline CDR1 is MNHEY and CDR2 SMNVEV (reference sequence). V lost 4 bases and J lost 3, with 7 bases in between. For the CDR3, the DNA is TGTGCCAGCAGTTACGACAGTGGAAACACCATATATTTT. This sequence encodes CASSYDSGNTIYF.

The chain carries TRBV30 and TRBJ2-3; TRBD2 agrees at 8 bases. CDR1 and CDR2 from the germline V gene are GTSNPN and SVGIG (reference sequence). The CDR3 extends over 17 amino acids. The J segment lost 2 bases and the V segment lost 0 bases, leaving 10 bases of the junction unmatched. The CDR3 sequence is CAWSVRASGPTTDTQYF. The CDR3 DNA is TGTGCCTGGAGTGTTCGGGCTAGCGGGCCGACCACAGATACGCAGTATTTT.

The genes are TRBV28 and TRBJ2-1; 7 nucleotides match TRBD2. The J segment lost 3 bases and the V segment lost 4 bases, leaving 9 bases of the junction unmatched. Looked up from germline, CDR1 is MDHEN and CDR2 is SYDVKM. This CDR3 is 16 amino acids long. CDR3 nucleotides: TGTGCCAGCAGTTCCCGCGGACTAGACTACTACAATGAGCAGTTCTTC. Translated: CASSSRGLDYYNEQFF.

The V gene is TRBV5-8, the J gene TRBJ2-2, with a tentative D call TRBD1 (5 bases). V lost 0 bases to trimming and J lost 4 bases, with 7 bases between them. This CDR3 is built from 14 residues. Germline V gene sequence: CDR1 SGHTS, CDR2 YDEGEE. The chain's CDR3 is CASSLDGATGELFF. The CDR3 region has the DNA TGTGCCAGCAGCTTGGATGGGGCCACCGGGGAGCTGTTTTTT.

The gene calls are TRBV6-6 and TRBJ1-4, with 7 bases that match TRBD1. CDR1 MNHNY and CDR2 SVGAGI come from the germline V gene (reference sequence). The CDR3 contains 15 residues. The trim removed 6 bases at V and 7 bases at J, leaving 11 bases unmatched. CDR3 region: CASSPQGQLGEKLFF. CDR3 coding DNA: TGTGCCAGCAGCCCACAGGGGCAGTTGGGTGAAAAACTGTTTTTT.

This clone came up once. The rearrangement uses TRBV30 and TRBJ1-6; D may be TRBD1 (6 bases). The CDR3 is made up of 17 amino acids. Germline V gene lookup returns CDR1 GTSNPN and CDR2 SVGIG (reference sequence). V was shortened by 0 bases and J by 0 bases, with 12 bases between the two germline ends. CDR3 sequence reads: CAWSVQGRSSYNSPLHF. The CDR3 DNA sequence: TGTGCCTGGAGTGTACAGGGACGGAGCTCCTATAATTCACCCCTCCACTTT.

The CDR3, as DNA: TGTGCCAGCGTCAAGAGGGATCGGCGTCCGGCAGATACGCAGTATTTT. As protein: CASVKRDRRPADTQYF. J is TRBJ2-3 and V is TRBV28; a possible D gene is TRBD2 (5 bases). V lost 8 bases and J 4 bases, leaving 22 bases between the germline ends. Germline assignment: CDR1 MDHEN and CDR2 SYDVKM. The CDR3 runs to 16 residues.

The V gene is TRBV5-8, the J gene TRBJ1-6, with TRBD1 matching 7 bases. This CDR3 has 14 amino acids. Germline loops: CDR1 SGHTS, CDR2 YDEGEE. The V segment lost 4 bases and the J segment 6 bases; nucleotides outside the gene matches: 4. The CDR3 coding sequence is TGTGCCAGCAGCAGGGGACAGATTAATTCACCCCTCCACTTT. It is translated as CASSRGQINSPLHF.

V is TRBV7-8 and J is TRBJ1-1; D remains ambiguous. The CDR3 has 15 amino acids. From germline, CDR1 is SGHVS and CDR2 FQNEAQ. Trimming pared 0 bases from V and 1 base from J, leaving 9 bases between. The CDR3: CASSLAGSRNTEAFF. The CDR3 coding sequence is TGTGCCAGCAGCTTAGCAGGGAGTAGGAACACTGAAGCTTTCTTT.

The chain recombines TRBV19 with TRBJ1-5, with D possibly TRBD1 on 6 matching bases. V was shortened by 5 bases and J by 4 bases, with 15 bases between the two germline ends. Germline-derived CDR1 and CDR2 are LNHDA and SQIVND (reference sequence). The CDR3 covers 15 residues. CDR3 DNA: TGTGCCAGTAGTGCCGAACAGGGTTGGAATCAGCCCCAGCATTTT. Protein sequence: CASSAEQGWNQPQHF.

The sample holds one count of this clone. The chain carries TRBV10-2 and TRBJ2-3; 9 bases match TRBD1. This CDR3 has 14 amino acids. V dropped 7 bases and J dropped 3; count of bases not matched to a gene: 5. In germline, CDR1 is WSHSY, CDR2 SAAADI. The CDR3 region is CASTGTGRTDTQYF. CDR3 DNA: TGCGCCAGCACTGGGACAGGGCGAACAGATACGCAGTATTTT.

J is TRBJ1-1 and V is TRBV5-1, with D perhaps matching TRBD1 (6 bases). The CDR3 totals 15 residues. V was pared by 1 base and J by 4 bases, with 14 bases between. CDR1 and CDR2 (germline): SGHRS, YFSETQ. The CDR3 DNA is TGCGCCAGCAGCTTGTTTGGCAGGGGAGTCACTGAAGCTTTCTTT. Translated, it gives CASSLFGRGVTEAFF.

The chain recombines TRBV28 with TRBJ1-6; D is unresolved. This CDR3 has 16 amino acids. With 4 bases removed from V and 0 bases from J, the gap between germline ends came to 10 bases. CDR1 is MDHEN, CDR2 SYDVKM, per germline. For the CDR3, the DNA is TGTGCCAGCAGTTGGTGGAGGGCCTCCTATAATTCACCCCTCCACTTT. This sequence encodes CASSWWRASYNSPLHF. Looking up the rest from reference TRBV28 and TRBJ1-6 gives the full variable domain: DVKVTQSSRYLVKRTGEKVFLECVQDMDHENMFWYRQDPGLGLRLIYFSYDVKMKEKGDIPEGYSVSREKKERFSLILESASTNQTSMYLCASSWWRASYNSPLHFGNGTRLTVT.

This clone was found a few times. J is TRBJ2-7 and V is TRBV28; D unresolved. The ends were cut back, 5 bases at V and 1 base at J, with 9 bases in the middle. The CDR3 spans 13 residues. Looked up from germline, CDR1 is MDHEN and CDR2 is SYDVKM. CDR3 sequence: CASSAQVSYEQYF. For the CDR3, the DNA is TGTGCCAGCAGTGCGCAGGTTTCCTACGAGCAGTACTTC.

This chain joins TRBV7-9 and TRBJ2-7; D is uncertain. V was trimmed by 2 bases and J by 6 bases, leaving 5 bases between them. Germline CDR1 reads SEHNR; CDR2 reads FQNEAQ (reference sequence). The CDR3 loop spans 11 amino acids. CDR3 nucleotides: TGTGCCAGCAGCTTATATCCCGAGCAGTACTTC. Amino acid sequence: CASSLYPEQYF.

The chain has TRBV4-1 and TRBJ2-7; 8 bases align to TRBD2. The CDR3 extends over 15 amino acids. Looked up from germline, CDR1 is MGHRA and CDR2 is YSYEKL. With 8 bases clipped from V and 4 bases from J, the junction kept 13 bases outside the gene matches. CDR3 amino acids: CASSLLAGGLYEQYF. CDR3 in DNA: TGCGCCAGCTCCCTCCTCGCGGGGGGTTTGTACGAGCAGTACTTC.

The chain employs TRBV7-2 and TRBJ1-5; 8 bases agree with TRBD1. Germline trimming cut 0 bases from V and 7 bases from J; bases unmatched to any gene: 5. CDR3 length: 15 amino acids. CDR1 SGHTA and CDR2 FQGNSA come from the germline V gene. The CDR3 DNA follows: TGTGCCAGCAGCTTAGCGGACAGGGTAGGCCAGCCCCAGCATTTT. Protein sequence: CASSLADRVGQPQHF.

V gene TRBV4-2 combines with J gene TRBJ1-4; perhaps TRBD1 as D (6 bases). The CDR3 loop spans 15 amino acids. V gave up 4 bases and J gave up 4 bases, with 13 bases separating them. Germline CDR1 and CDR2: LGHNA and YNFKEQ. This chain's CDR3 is CASSLEGDINEKLFF. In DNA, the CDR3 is TGTGCCAGCAGCCTCGAAGGGGACATTAATGAAAAACTGTTTTTT.